The clone carrying this T cell receptor (beta chain) was counted ten times or more. No antigen is known for it. The data are from a study of response to subunit inactivated influenza vaccine. Study outcomes and limitations: Only a handful of new T cells, the authors suggested, are recruited with each seasonal influenza vaccination.

TCRdb ran MiXCR on the RT-PCR reads and lists one entry per CDR3 protein. The sample has about 780,000 distinct CDR3 sequences, approximately 17% seen once. Germline V lookup: CDR1 SQVTM, CDR2 ANQGSEA. There are 13 residues in the CDR3. V shed 6 bases and J 6 bases; nucleotides not matched to a gene: 7. The rearrangement links TRBV29-1 to TRBJ1-5; 8 bases are a match to TRBD1. This clonotype originated in a man aged 45-65 years who received an inactivated influenza vaccine. The starting material was PBMCs from blood, obtained 5 days after vaccination. The CDR3 sequence: CSVGGQGGQPQHF. The CDR3 DNA reads TGCAGCGTCGGTGGACAGGGAGGTCAGCCCCAGCATTTT.